This TCR beta chain was obtained from a study of STAT5B mutations in CD4+ large granular lymphocyte leukemia. V lost 8 bases, J lost 2 bases, and 12 bases lay in between. CDR1 and CDR2 from the germline V gene are ENHRY and SYGVKD. The CDR3 extends over 13 amino acids. Method: immunoSEQ multiplex PCR; TCRdb's copy keeps in-frame clones and lacks some. The sample holds about 25,000 clones, 65% to 90% seen once. The material sequenced was CD4+ T cells from blood buffy coats. This rearrangement joins TRBV10-3 to TRBJ2-5; a weak D match, TRBD1 (5 bases). The origin of this receptor is a human donor in good health. The CDR3 DNA is TGTGCCATCGAAGACAGCCTACAAGAGACCCAGTACTTC. It codes for CAIEDSLQETQYF.